This TCR beta chain was sequenced during a study of CD4 T cells in relation to SARS-CoV-2 and coronaviruses. Study-wide context: TCR beta CDR3s were sequenced after roughly nine-day antigen culture of PBMCs. Of the patients, fewer than ten were male, 4 female, two Hispanic.

Using immunoSEQ multiplex PCR, the repertoire was profiled, and TCRdb retains in-frame clones only, with some absent. The sample lists tens of thousands of clones, under 85% occurring once. General study results and limits: Pre-pandemic and post-infection samples never came from the same donor. Monoreactive clones expanded significantly more to SARS-CoV-2 than crossreactive clones did.

This CDR3 has 14 residues. Trimming at V came to 4 bases and at J to 7 bases, leaving 6 bases not matched to a gene. Germline lookup yields CDR1 LGHNA and CDR2 YNFKEQ. Concerning this clone: The antigen is unknown.

This chain joins TRBV4-2 and TRBJ1-2; 10 bases map to TRBD1. The source material was memory CD4+ T cells from PBMCs, cultured in vitro. The source is an adult with COVID-19. DNA of the CDR3: TGTGCCAGCAGCCTTTCGGGGGACAGGGGTGGCTACACCTTC. It codes for CASSLSGDRGGYTF.